This is a list of T cell receptor beta chains from one sample in a study of blood T cell repertoires in COVID-19. The method was immunoSEQ multiplex PCR; TCRdb's version includes in-frame clones alone and lacks a portion of them. The sample yields roughly 130,000 clones, roughly nine tenths seen once. The sample consisted of peripheral blood. The receptors here all came from a man in his forties or fifties with active COVID-19. Each CDR3 is given with its conserved first and last residue. Fields, in order: J gene, clone size, V gene, CDR3 protein. The listing skips clone size in some rows; elsewhere it reads once, few, many or a size class.

TRBJ2-3 NA TRBV18 CASSPGLAGADTQYF
TRBJ2-3 NA TRBV11-3 CASSLVGTSVTQYF
TRBJ1-1 NA TRBV19 CASTPDRSQLGAFF
TRBJ1-1 NA TRBV3-1/TRBV3-2 CASSIGIRGTEAFF
TRBJ1-1 NA TRBV30 CAWSSPGVMNTEAFF
TRBJ2-1 NA TRBV7-6 CASSLGQKRLAGEEGYNEQFF
TRBJ2-7 NA TRBV27 CASSLAGTASYEQYF
TRBJ1-2 NA TRBV4-2 CASSQDLPTGAYGYTF
TRBJ1-1 NA TRBV7-3 CASSYGNTEAFF
TRBJ2-2 NA TRBV6-6 CASSLLAGGPNTGELFF
TRBJ1-2 NA TRBV3-1/TRBV3-2 CASSLLGAGKVSRGYTF
TRBJ1-1 NA TRBV3-1/TRBV3-2 CASSLTTGDTEAFF
TRBJ2-2 few TRBV6-2/TRBV6-3 CASSFGQGASTGELFF
TRBJ1-5 NA TRBV6-5 CASGTGNQPQHF
TRBJ2-3 once TRBV7-2 CASSPQGDTQYF
TRBJ2-3 NA TRBV3-1/TRBV3-2 CASSQDPRETDTQYF
TRBJ1-3 NA TRBV7-6 CASSFRDGGLNTIYF
TRBJ2-1 NA TRBV6-1 CASSDRLAREQFF
TRBJ2-1 NA TRBV6-6 CASSLTSYNEQFF
TRBJ1-1 NA TRBV5-1 CASSLQGSNTEAFF
TRBJ2-1 NA TRBV19 CATQSGPYSYNEQFF
TRBJ2-7 once TRBV6-1 CASSEFRTGEQYF
TRBJ1-3 NA TRBV11-3 CASSLGGSNSGNTIYF
TRBJ1-2 NA TRBV18 CASSPSGDGYGYTF
TRBJ2-5 once TRBV19 CASSTGTPRETQYF
TRBJ1-2 NA TRBV18 CASSPPGDPYGYTF
TRBJ2-3 NA TRBV11-3 CASSETSGRADTQYF
TRBJ1-6 NA TRBV19 CASGQTRDSPLHF
TRBJ1-6 NA TRBV5-8 CASSLGSVSPLHF
TRBJ2-1 once TRBV19 CASSADRGLDNEQFF
TRBJ1-1 NA TRBV5-5 CASSWLRVDTEAFF
TRBJ1-5 NA TRBV29-1 CSVETGGEALDTSQHF
TRBJ2-1 NA TRBV12-3/TRBV12-4 CASGGTSGEQFF
TRBJ2-3 NA TRBV12-2 CASRSHPTSGERTDTQYF
TRBJ1-6 NA TRBV2 CASSERQGSDSPLHF
TRBJ1-5 NA TRBV3-1/TRBV3-2 CASSQAGRNQPQHF
TRBJ1-6 NA TRBV18 CASSPMGGLRDSPLHF
TRBJ1-6 NA TRBV6-6 CASREQVSYNSPLHF
TRBJ1-1 NA TRBV3-1/TRBV3-2 CASSQEQTNTEAFF
TRBJ2-1 NA TRBV4-1 CASSQLQISYNEQFF
TRBJ1-2 NA TRBV6-1 CASSEIGTGVAYGYTF
TRBJ2-2 NA TRBV7-3 CASTPSNTGELFF
TRBJ1-2 NA TRBV10-3 CAISELGQGGKTAANYGYTF
TRBJ1-5 NA TRBV6-6 CASSQGQISNQPQHF
TRBJ2-5 NA TRBV5-6 CASSIGTGGGETQYF
TRBJ1-6 once TRBV2 CASRARTGESPLHF
TRBJ2-5 NA TRBV19 CASSNGPLAGVSETQYF
TRBJ2-1 NA TRBV5-1 CASSLDPSGGVLNEQFF
TRBJ2-2 few TRBV5-6 CASSLLAAKNTGELFF
TRBJ1-5 few TRBV6-5 CASSSHRANQPQHF
TRBJ2-1 NA TRBV5-1 CASSSTLAGGSEQFF
TRBJ2-1 NA TRBV7-9 CASSLGTLNEQFF
TRBJ1-2 NA TRBV2 CASSESGYGYTF
TRBJ1-5 NA TRBV19 CASGGTNQPQHF
TRBJ2-1 once TRBV7-9 CASSHQRGNSYNEQFF
TRBJ2-5 NA TRBV28 CASSLSRLAGGGETQYF
TRBJ1-2 few TRBV12-3/TRBV12-4 CASRHRDRVGYTF
TRBJ2-3 NA TRBV20-1 CSASSPESVDTQYF